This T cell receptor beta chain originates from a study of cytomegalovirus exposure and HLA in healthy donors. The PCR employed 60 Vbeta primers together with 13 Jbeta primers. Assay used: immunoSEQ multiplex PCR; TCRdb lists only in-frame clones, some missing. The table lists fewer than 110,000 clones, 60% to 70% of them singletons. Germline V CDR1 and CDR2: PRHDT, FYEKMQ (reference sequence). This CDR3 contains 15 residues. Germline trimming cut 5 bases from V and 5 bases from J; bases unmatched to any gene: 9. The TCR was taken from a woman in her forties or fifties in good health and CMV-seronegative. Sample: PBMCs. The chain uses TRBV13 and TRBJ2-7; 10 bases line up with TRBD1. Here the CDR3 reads CASSPDRDRGHEQYF. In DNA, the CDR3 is TGTGCCAGCAGCCCCGACCGGGACAGGGGACACGAGCAGTACTTC.